A selection of T cell receptor beta chains follows, all from one sample in a study of patients and donors after allogeneic stem cell transplantation. TCRdb ran MiXCR on the RT-PCR reads and lists one entry per CDR3 protein. The top ten hold roughly 29% of the sample, which has around 70,000 distinct CDR3 sequences, about 26% seen once. Material: blood, either unsorted or a sorted T cell fraction (not recorded which). The receptor source for this set is a human donor who was either an allogeneic HSCT recipient or a stem cell or donor lymphocyte infusion donor (not recorded which). It is not recorded whose cells these are; they may come from a transplant donor. The CDR3 runs from the conserved cysteine through the conserved F or W.

TRBV7-3 CASSPKRTTYNEQFF
TRBV20-1 CSAGGRTAGELFF
TRBV4-3 CASSREQGGNQPQHF
TRBV29-1 CSVSGGTGPNEQYF
TRBV7-6 CASSLQNPQETQYF
TRBV11-1 CASSFYRPTGLGYNEQFF
TRBV4-3 CASSQDVQDATYIGYEQYF
TRBV10-3 CAISEGRTLNTGELFF
TRBV7-9 CASSPPTEIEAFF
TRBV12-3/TRBV12-4 CASSFSGPIYNEQFF
TRBV28 CASIGGTGNEQFF
TRBV3-1 CASSQIGDRDYGYTF
TRBV18 CASSPRDTNEKLIF
TRBV5-1 CASRPGQGTGELFF
TRBV29-1 CSVEGGEQDTEAFF
TRBV27 CASSPGPVNEKLFF
TRBV27 CASSEEIAKNIQYF
TRBV6-5 CASSYSTGVGSPLHF